These 5 T cell receptor beta chains came from one sample sequenced in a study of cytomegalovirus exposure and HLA in healthy donors. PCR involved 60 Vbeta and 13 Jbeta primers. Here immunoSEQ multiplex PCR was the method, and the copy in TCRdb shows in-frame clones only, minus some. The table has roughly 160,000 clones, about three quarters seen once. Specimen: PBMCs. The receptors here all came from a woman between 25 and 40 years old in good health and CMV-seronegative.

This clone was detected only a few times. The chain recombines TRBV9 with TRBJ1-4; tentative D call: TRBD1 (6 bases). The ends were cut back, 4 bases at V and 5 bases at J, with 15 bases in the middle. CDR3 length: 15 residues. Germline V gives CDR1 SGDLS, CDR2 YYNGEE. DNA of the CDR3: TGTGCCAGCAGCCCGTTCGGGGGGCCGAATGAAAAACTGTTTTTT. Translation: CASSPFGGPNEKLFF.

On this clone: Sequence at one end of the junction differs from germline and may be a read error. Other DNA sequences of this sample code for an identical CDR3. CDR3 loop: CASSSGLAGRLLKTQYF. As DNA, the CDR3 is TGTGCCAGCAGCTCGGGACTAGCGGGAAGGCTCCTCAAGACCCAATACTTC. V usage is TRBV7-9 and J usage is TRBJ2-5; 13 nucleotides match TRBD2. The V gene's germline CDR1 is SEHNR and CDR2 FQNEAQ (reference sequence). The CDR3 runs 17 residues.

The gene calls are TRBV7-8 and TRBJ2-1; tentative D call: TRBD2 (5 bases). CDR3 length: 15 residues. Germline-derived CDR1 and CDR2 are SGHVS and FQNEAQ. V was cut by 5 bases and J by 1 base, with 12 bases left in between. CDR3 protein: CASSAVLGSYNEQFF. The CDR3 coding sequence is TGTGCCAGCAGCGCCGTACTAGGTTCCTACAATGAGCAGTTCTTC.

The chain recombines TRBV5-1 with TRBJ1-3, with D uncertain. The CDR3 is made up of 17 amino acids. V lost 3 bases and J lost 1, with 17 bases in between. Germline loops: CDR1 SGHRS, CDR2 YFSETQ. Here the CDR3 reads CASSSGLSAWSGNTIYF. For the CDR3, the DNA is TGCGCCAGCAGCTCCGGTCTTAGTGCTTGGTCTGGAAACACCATATATTTT.

The rearrangement links TRBV28 to TRBJ2-1, with D possibly TRBD1 on 7 matching bases. Germline V CDR1 and CDR2: MDHEN, SYDVKM. The CDR3 length is 13 residues. Trimming removed 6 bases at V and 7 bases at J, with 13 bases between. CDR3 sequence reads: CASRVPGGNEQFF. The CDR3 DNA sequence: TGTGCCAGCAGAGTGCCAGGGGGGAATGAGCAGTTCTTC.